The entry below gives a single TCR beta chain sequence along with its context. Germline V gene data show CDR1 as SGHAT and CDR2 as FQDESV (reference sequence). V gave up 4 bases and J gave up 1 base, with 10 bases separating them. There are 14 residues in the CDR3. The sample originates from a study of early T cells in non-severe SARS-CoV-2 infection. Via MiXCR, TCRdb re-called the 5' RACE reads, giving one row per CDR3 protein. Of roughly 53,000 distinct CDR3 sequences in the sample, about 10% are singletons; the top ten hold 3.5% to 5%. This TCR derives from an adult who was a healthcare worker with PCR-confirmed SARS-CoV-2 infection or an uninfected control (not recorded which). The gene calls are TRBV11-1 and TRBJ2-5; D remains unclear. Sequenced here: whole blood, sampled at baseline. In DNA, the CDR3 is TGTGCCAGCAGCTCAGCGACAAGCCAAGAGACCCAGTACTTC. Translation: CASSSATSQETQYF.